The 27 T cell receptor beta chains below were found in one sample sequenced in a study of blood T cell repertoires in COVID-19. Sequencing was performed with immunoSEQ multiplex PCR; in TCRdb, only in-frame clones are kept and a portion is missing. Of 200,000 to 250,000 clones in the sample, 65% to 85% were seen once. Sample: PBMCs or T cells enriched from blood (not recorded which). These receptors all come from a woman aged 40-49 years who had recovered from COVID-19.

V usage is TRBV28 and J usage is TRBJ1-2; no firm D call. From germline, CDR1 is MDHEN and CDR2 SYDVKM. The CDR3 contains 16 residues. V lost 1 base and J lost 4, with 16 bases in between. For the CDR3, the DNA is TGTGCCAGCAGTTTATTAGGACGGGATCGTGGCTATGGCTACACCTTC. It specifies CASSLLGRDRGYGYTF.

This chain links TRBV5-1 with TRBJ2-2; 10 bases match TRBD2. Germline CDR1 and CDR2: SGHRS and YFSETQ. The CDR3 contains 16 residues. Germline trimming cut 4 bases from V and 1 base from J; bases unmatched to any gene: 4. In DNA form, the CDR3 reads TGCGCCAGCAGCATATTAGCGGGAGGGAACACCGGGGAGCTGTTTTTT. This encodes CASSILAGGNTGELFF. Supplemented by reference TRBV5-1 and TRBJ2-2, the full variable domain reads KAGVTQTPRYLIKTRGQQVTLSCSPISGHRSVSWYQQTPGQGLQFLFEYFSETQRNKGNFPGRFSGRQFSNSRSEMNVSTLELGDSALYLCASSILAGGNTGELFFGEGSRLTVL.

The gene calls are TRBV19 and TRBJ2-7; TRBD1 aligns across 8 bases. The length of the CDR3 is 14 residues. J was trimmed by 2 bases and V by 3 bases; bases with no gene match: 3. Germline V gene sequence: CDR1 LNHDA, CDR2 SQIVND (reference sequence). DNA of the CDR3: TGTGCCAGTAGTATCATGGGACAGGCCTACGAGCAGTACTTC. Translation: CASSIMGQAYEQYF.

The chain employs TRBV5-4 and TRBJ1-3, with a tentative D call TRBD1 (5 bases). Between the trimmed V and J ends, which lost 0 bases and 3 bases, there was a span of 10 bases. This CDR3 is 15 amino acids long. Germline V gene lookup returns CDR1 SGHNT and CDR2 YYREEE (reference sequence). The CDR3 sequence is CASSLEGPGGNTIYF. Here the CDR3 DNA reads TGTGCCAGCAGCTTGGAGGGGCCCGGTGGAAACACCATATATTTT.

The chain links TRBV19 to TRBJ2-1; TRBD2 is a possible D gene (5 bases). V was pared by 9 bases and J by 10 bases, with 19 bases between. The germline V gene has CDR1 LNHDA and CDR2 SQIVND (reference sequence). The CDR3 spans 13 residues. The CDR3 sequence: CASSSPSLFEQFF. DNA for the CDR3: TGTGCCAGCTCGTCCCCTAGCCTGTTCGAGCAGTTCTTC.

The chain couples TRBV19 to TRBJ1-2; D remains ambiguous. This CDR3 is 12 amino acids long. Germline V lookup: CDR1 LNHDA, CDR2 SQIVND (reference sequence). The ends were cut back, 5 bases at V and 4 bases at J, with 8 bases in the middle. CDR3 nucleotides: TGTGCCAGTAGTTTCCCGGGCTATGGCTACACCTTC. Its translation is CASSFPGYGYTF.

The chain couples TRBV5-1 to TRBJ2-5; 8 bases are a match to TRBD2. The germline V gene has CDR1 SGHRS and CDR2 YFSETQ. The junction had 6 bases not matched to a gene; V was cut back by 4 bases and J by 1 base. This CDR3 has 15 amino acids. CDR3 sequence: CASSPGTSSQETQYF. The CDR3 DNA reads TGCGCCAGCAGCCCCGGGACTAGTTCCCAAGAGACCCAGTACTTC.

The chain uses TRBV4-2 and TRBJ1-1, with TRBD1 identical over 7 bases. CDR3 size: 16 residues. The V and J ends lost 1 base and 1 base, in that order; junction bases with no gene match: 6. CDR1 and CDR2 (germline): LGHNA, YNFKEQ. The CDR3 DNA reads TGTGCCAGCAGCCAAGCGCACAGGGACAGGAACACTGAAGCTTTCTTT. This codes for CASSQAHRDRNTEAFF.

There are many counts of this clone. The rearrangement links TRBV7-3 to TRBJ1-1; 11 bases agree with TRBD1. The V gene end was trimmed by 2 bases and the J gene end by 1 base; junction bases not matched to a gene: 3. The CDR3 runs 16 residues. CDR1 is SGHTA, CDR2 FQGTGA, per germline. The CDR3 here is CASSLGQGAKNTEAFF. The CDR3 bases are TGTGCCAGCAGCTTAGGACAGGGGGCTAAGAACACTGAAGCTTTCTTT.

This clone was detected a few times. The CDR3 nucleotides are TGCGCCAGCAGCCAGATGGGACTTTCAATCAAGACCGGGGAGCTGTTTTTT. Translated: CASSQMGLSIKTGELFF. The chain combines TRBV4-1 with TRBJ2-2; D is perhaps TRBD2 (6 bases). The CDR3 sequence is 17 residues long. V was cut by 3 bases and J by 5 bases, with 19 bases left in between. Germline V gene sequence: CDR1 MGHRA, CDR2 YSYEKL.

This chain connects TRBV27 to TRBJ2-7, with D possibly matching TRBD1 (6 bases). Per the germline V gene, CDR1 is MNHEY and CDR2 is SMNVEV (reference sequence). The ends were cut back, 2 bases at V and 1 base at J, with 12 bases in the middle. The CDR3 contains 15 residues. The DNA of the CDR3 is TGTGCCAGCAGTTTAAGGCAGGGGATATCCTACGAGCAGTACTTC. It translates to CASSLRQGISYEQYF.

The chain is built from TRBV6-5 and TRBJ2-3, with TRBD1 matching 8 bases. J lost 3 bases, V lost 5 bases, and 7 bases had no gene match. CDR1 is MNHEY, CDR2 SVGAGI, per germline. The length of the CDR3 is 15 residues. CDR3 coding DNA: TGTGCCAGCAGTACGAGACAGGGGAGGACAGATACGCAGTATTTT. Protein sequence: CASSTRQGRTDTQYF.

The rearrangement joins TRBV2 to TRBJ2-7; 8 bases fit TRBD1. This CDR3 is built from 13 residues. CDR1 and CDR2 from the germline V gene are SNHLY and FYNNEI. The V segment lost 5 bases and the J segment 4 bases; nucleotides outside the gene matches: 4. The CDR3, as DNA: TGTGCCAGCAGTTTAGACAGGGGTTACGAGCAGTACGTC. It codes for CASSLDRGYEQYV.

The chain has TRBV19 and TRBJ2-7, with TRBD2 matching 14 bases. The CDR3 extends over 16 amino acids. V gave up 4 bases and J gave up 4 bases; unmatched junction bases: 6. Germline assignment: CDR1 LNHDA and CDR2 SQIVND (reference sequence). The chain's CDR3 is CASSSGGLAGEYEQYF. CDR3 bases: TGTGCCAGTAGTAGCGGGGGACTAGCGGGAGAGTACGAGCAGTACTTC.

CDR3 sequence: CASSSPGGATYNEQFF. The CDR3 DNA sequence: TGTGCCAGTAGTAGCCCAGGGGGCGCGACCTACAATGAGCAGTTCTTC. This chain links TRBV19 with TRBJ2-1; 8 bases match TRBD1. The junction had 7 bases not matched to a gene; V was cut back by 4 bases and J by 2 bases. The CDR3 covers 16 residues. Germline CDR1 reads LNHDA; CDR2 reads SQIVND (reference sequence). The full variable domain, in which reference TRBV19 and TRBJ2-1 provide the parts outside the CDR3, is DGGITQSPKYLFRKEGQNVTLSCEQNLNHDAMYWYRQDPGQGLRLIYYSQIVNDFQKGDIAEGYSVSREKKESFPLTVTSAQKNPTAFYLCASSSPGGATYNEQFFGPGTRLTVL.

This clone was counted only a few times. The V call is TRBV11-2, the J call TRBJ1-2; D is undetermined. The germline gives CDR1 SGHAT, CDR2 FQNNGV. The CDR3 loop spans 16 amino acids. V was pared by 0 bases and J by 4 bases, with 15 bases between. The CDR3 bases are TGTGCCAGCAGCTTAGATGGGCGGAAGGAGGTCTATGGCTACACCTTC. Protein sequence: CASSLDGRKEVYGYTF.

The chain links TRBV5-4 to TRBJ2-3; 7 bases are shared with TRBD1. Germline CDR1 and CDR2: SGHNT and YYREEE (reference sequence). The CDR3 runs 13 residues. Trimming removed 4 bases from V and 4 bases from J; junction bases left unmatched: 3. DNA for the CDR3: TGTGCCAGCAGCCGACAGGGCGCAGATACGCAGTATTTT. Translating gives CASSRQGADTQYF.

V and J are TRBV10-3 and TRBJ1-5; TRBD1 is a possible D gene (6 bases). Trimming left V 6 bases short and J 4 bases short, with 13 bases between. The CDR3 sequence is 14 residues long. The V gene's germline CDR1 is ENHRY and CDR2 SYGVKD. The CDR3 here is CAISPGQSNQPQHF. In DNA, the CDR3 is TGTGCCATCAGCCCAGGACAGTCGAATCAGCCCCAGCATTTT.

The rearrangement uses TRBV15 and TRBJ1-5; 10 nucleotides line up with TRBD1. Trimming at V came to 5 bases and at J to 7 bases, leaving 2 bases not matched to a gene. Germline-derived CDR1 and CDR2 are LNHNV and YYDKDF (reference sequence). CDR3 length equals 13 residues. CDR3 nucleotides: TGTGCCACCAGCGGGGACAGGGGACAGCCCCAGCATTTT. As protein: CATSGDRGQPQHF.

In this sample, this clone turned up a few times. The gene calls are TRBV7-9 and TRBJ1-5; maybe TRBD1 (5 bases). This CDR3 has 13 amino acids. Trimming took 5 bases from V and 7 from J, leaving 12 bases between them. The V gene's germline CDR1 is SEHNR and CDR2 FQNEAQ (reference sequence). The CDR3 protein is CASSPGRGQPQHF. The CDR3 DNA reads as TGTGCCAGCAGCCCCGGGCGGGGCCAGCCCCAGCATTTT.

This clone came up a few times. The rearrangement uses TRBV7-9 and TRBJ2-7, with D perhaps matching TRBD1 (6 bases). Germline CDR1 and CDR2: SEHNR and FQNEAQ (reference sequence). Trimming took 1 base from V and 4 from J, leaving 8 bases between them. The CDR3 is 13 amino acids. CDR3 DNA: TGTGCCAGCAGCTTAGGGACAGTTTACGAGCAGTACGTC. Translation: CASSLGTVYEQYV.

CDR3 nucleotides: TGTGCCAGCAGTTTATCCCCCATGAACACTGAAGCTTTCTTT. This codes for CASSLSPMNTEAFF. The rearrangement uses TRBV27 and TRBJ1-1; D gene ambiguous. Germline-derived CDR1 and CDR2 are MNHEY and SMNVEV (reference sequence). The CDR3 spans 14 residues. V gave up 0 bases and J gave up 0 bases, with 5 bases separating them.

This CDR3 reads CASSIVGGGQPQHF. In nucleotides, the CDR3 is TGTGCCAGTAGTATAGTAGGGGGCGGGCAGCCCCAGCATTTT. The rearrangement joins TRBV19 to TRBJ1-5, with 7 bases matching TRBD1. J was trimmed by 7 bases and V by 1 base; bases with no gene match: 4. CDR3 length: 14 residues. The germline gives CDR1 LNHDA, CDR2 SQIVND (reference sequence).

This clone showed up just a few times. The chain is built from TRBV2 and TRBJ1-5; D uncertain. This CDR3 comprises 13 residues. Trimming removed 2 bases at V and 11 bases at J, with 13 bases between. Germline assignment: CDR1 SNHLY and CDR2 FYNNEI. CDR3 in DNA: TGTGCCAGCAGTGAAAACGTCCACGGGGCCCAGCATTTT. Protein sequence: CASSENVHGAQHF.

V and J are TRBV7-9 and TRBJ2-2; 12 bases match TRBD1. Trimming removed 5 bases from V and 6 bases from J; junction bases left unmatched: 16. Germline loops: CDR1 SEHNR, CDR2 FQNEAQ (reference sequence). The CDR3 consists of 19 residues. The CDR3 loop is CASSEKTSGTGGAPGELFF. Written as DNA, the CDR3 is TGTGCCAGCAGCGAAAAAACTTCCGGGACAGGGGGCGCTCCCGGGGAGCTGTTTTTT.

The chain recombines TRBV20-1 with TRBJ1-1; the D is unclear. V lost 3 bases, J lost 2 bases, and 4 bases lay in between. This CDR3 has 11 residues. Per the germline V gene, CDR1 is DFQATT and CDR2 is SNEGSKA (reference sequence). This CDR3 reads CSASLNTEAFF. The DNA of the CDR3 is TGCAGTGCTAGCTTAAACACTGAAGCTTTCTTT.

The V gene is TRBV7-3, the J gene TRBJ2-1; 12 bases map to TRBD2. The germline V gene encodes CDR1 SGHTA and CDR2 FQGTGA. J lost 8 bases, V lost 8 bases, and 4 bases had no gene match. This CDR3 is built from 13 residues. The CDR3 DNA sequence: TGTGCCAGCTCGACTAGCGGGAGTTATGAGCAGTTCTTC. Its translation: CASSTSGSYEQFF.